The clone carrying this TCR beta chain appeared a single time. CDR1 and CDR2 (germline): MNHEY, SMNVEV (reference sequence). J gave up 2 bases and V 4 bases, and 2 bases lay outside the gene matches. The CDR3 is 15 amino acids. How the authors handled the data: Amplified reference gene primers provided the basis for estimating nucleated cell counts. Data came from immunoSEQ multiplex PCR; TCRdb stores just in-frame clones and leaves some out. The V and J calls and clone size were taken over from that table, and D and trimming were inferred from the DNA. The sample lists roughly 120,000 clones, 75% to 80% seen once, with 7.9% in the top ten. These data originate in a study of blood T cell repertoires in COVID-19. Study summary: Sites across the United States, Italy and Spain contributed samples from acute and convalescent COVID-19. The analysed material was cDNA or gDNA that came from T cells, B-cell-depleted T cells, or PBMCs.

The TCR was taken from a human donor in a cohort sampled during active COVID-19. The source material was peripheral blood. The chain links TRBV27 to TRBJ2-3; the match to TRBD2 covers 11 bases. The CDR3 sequence is CASSSLAGDTDTQYF. The CDR3, as DNA: TGTGCCAGCAGTTCACTAGCGGGGGACACAGATACGCAGTATTTT.